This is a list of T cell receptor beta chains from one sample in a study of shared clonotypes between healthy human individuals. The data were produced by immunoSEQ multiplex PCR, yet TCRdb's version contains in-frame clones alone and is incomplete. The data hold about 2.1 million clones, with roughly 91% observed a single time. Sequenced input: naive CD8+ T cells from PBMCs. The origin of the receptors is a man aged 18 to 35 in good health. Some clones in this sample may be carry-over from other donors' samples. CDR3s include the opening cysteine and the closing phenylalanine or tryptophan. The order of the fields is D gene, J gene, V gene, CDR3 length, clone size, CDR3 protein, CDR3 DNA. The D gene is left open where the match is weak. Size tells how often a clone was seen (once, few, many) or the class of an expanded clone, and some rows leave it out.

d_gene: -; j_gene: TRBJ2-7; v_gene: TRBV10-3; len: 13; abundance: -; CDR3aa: CAISGGTTFEQYF; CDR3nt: TGTGCCATCAGTGGCGGGACCACCTTCGAGCAGTACTTC
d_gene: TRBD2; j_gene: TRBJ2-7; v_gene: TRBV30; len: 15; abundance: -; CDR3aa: CAWSGGTSGLYEQYF; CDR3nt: TGTGCCTGGAGTGGGGGGACTAGCGGCCTCTACGAGCAGTACTTC
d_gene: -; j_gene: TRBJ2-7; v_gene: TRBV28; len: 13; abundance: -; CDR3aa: CASSFGGLYEQYF; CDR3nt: TGTGCCAGCAGTTTTGGGGGGCTATATGAGCAGTACTTC
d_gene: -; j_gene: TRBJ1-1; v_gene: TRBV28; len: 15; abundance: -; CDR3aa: CASSRGVRINTEAFF; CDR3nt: TGTGCCAGCTCCCGGGGGGTCCGGATAAACACTGAAGCTTTCTTT
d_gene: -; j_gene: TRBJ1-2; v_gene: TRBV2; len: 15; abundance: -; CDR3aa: CASSEVGRSFYGYTF; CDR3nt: TGTGCCAGCAGTGAAGTGGGGCGGAGTTTCTATGGCTACACCTTC
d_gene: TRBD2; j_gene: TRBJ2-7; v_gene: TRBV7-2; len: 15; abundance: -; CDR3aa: CASSSLAGNPYEQYF; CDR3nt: TGTGCCAGCAGCAGTCTAGCGGGAAATCCCTACGAGCAGTACTTC
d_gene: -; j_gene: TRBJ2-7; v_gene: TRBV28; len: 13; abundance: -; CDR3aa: CASSLGGTYEQYF; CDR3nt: TGTGCCAGCAGTTTAGGCGGAACCTACGAGCAGTACTTC
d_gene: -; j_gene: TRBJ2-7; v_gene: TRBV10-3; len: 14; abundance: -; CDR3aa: CAISEGGVRYEQYF; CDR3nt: TGTGCCATCAGTGAGGGAGGGGTTCGATACGAGCAGTACTTC
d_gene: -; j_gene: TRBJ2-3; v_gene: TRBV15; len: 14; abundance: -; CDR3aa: CATSPKVVTDTQYF; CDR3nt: TGTGCCACCAGTCCGAAGGTGGTTACAGATACGCAGTATTTT
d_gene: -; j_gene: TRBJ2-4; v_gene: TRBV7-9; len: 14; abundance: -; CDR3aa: CASTGSLAKNIQYF; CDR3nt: TGTGCCAGCACCGGGTCTTTAGCCAAAAACATTCAGTACTTC
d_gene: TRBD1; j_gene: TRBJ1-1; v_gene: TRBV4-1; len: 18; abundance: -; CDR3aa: CASSLWTGGGGVNTEAFF; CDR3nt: TGCGCCAGCAGCCTTTGGACAGGGGGCGGTGGAGTGAACACTGAAGCTTTCTTT
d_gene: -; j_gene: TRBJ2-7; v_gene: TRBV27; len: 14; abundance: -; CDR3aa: CASSSAGGTYEQYF; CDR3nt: TGTGCCAGCAGTTCAGCGGGCGGCACCTACGAGCAGTACTTC
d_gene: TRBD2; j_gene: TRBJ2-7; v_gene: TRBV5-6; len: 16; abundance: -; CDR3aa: CASSFRLAGAGYEQYF; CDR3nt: TGTGCCAGCAGCTTTAGGCTAGCGGGAGCAGGCTACGAGCAGTACTTC
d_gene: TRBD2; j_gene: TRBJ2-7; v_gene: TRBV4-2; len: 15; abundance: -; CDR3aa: CASSQVQAGESEQYF; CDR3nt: TGTGCCAGCAGCCAAGTCCAAGCGGGAGAGAGCGAGCAGTACTTC
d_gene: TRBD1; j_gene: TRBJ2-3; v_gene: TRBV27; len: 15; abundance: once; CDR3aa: CASSHRRGLTDTQYF; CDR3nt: TGTGCCAGCAGTCACCGCAGGGGGTTGACAGATACGCAGTATTTT
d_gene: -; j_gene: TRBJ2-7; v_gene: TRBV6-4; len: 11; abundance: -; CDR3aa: CAPLGAYEQYF; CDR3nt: TGTGCCCCTTTGGGCGCATACGAGCAGTACTTC
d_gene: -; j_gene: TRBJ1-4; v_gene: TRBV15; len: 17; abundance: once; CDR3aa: CATSQTPTVRANEKLFF; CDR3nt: TGTGCCACCAGCCAAACCCCCACAGTCAGGGCTAATGAAAAACTGTTTTTT
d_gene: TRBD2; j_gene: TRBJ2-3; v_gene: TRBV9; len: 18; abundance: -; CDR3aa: CASSPGTSGSRGTDTQYF; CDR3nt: TGTGCCAGCAGCCCCGGGACTAGCGGGAGCAGGGGCACAGATACGCAGTATTTT
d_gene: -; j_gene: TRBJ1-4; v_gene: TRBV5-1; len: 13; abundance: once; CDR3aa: CASSSRLNEKLFF; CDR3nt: TGCGCCAGCAGCTCCAGGCTTAATGAAAAACTGTTTTTT
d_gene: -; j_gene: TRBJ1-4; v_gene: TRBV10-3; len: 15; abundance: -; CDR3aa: CAISAVRGRNEKLFF; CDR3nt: TGTGCCATCAGTGCCGTCCGAGGAAGAAATGAAAAACTGTTTTTT
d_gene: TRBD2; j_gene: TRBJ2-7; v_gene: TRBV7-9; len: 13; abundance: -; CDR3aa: CASSPAGGHEQYF; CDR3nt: TGTGCCAGCAGCCCCGCGGGAGGGCACGAGCAGTACTTC
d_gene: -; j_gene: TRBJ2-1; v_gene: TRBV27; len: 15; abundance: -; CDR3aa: CASRHPLSSYNEQFF; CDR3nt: TGTGCCAGCAGGCACCCTTTGAGCTCCTACAATGAGCAGTTCTTC
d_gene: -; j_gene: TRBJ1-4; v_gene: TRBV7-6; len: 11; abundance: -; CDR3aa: CASSGGEKLFF; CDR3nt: TGTGCCAGCTCCGGGGGGGAAAAACTGTTTTTT
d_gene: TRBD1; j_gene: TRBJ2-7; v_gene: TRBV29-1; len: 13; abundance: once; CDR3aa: CSVGQGAPYEQYF; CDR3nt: TGCAGCGTGGGACAGGGGGCCCCCTACGAGCAGTACTTC
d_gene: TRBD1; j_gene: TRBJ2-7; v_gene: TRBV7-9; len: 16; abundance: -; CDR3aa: CASSKTGGSRSYEQYF; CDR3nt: TGTGCCAGCAGCAAAACAGGGGGCTCGAGGTCCTACGAGCAGTACTTC
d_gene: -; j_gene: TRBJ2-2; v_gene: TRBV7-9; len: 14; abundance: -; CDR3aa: CASSLASGTGELFF; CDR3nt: TGTGCCAGCAGCTTAGCTAGCGGTACCGGGGAGCTGTTTTTT
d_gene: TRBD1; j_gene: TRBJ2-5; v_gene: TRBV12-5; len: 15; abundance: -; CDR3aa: CASGPQGALLETQYF; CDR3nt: TGTGCTAGTGGACCACAGGGGGCTTTATTGGAGACCCAGTACTTC
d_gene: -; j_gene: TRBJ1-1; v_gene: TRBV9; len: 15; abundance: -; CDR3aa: CASSPQSAGTEGAFF; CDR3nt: TGTGCCAGCAGCCCCCAGAGTGCAGGGACCGAAGGGGCTTTCTTT
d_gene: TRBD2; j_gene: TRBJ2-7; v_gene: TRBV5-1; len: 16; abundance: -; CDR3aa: CASSFTRLAGVGEQYF; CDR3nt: TGCGCCAGCAGCTTCACCAGACTAGCGGGAGTGGGCGAGCAGTACTTC
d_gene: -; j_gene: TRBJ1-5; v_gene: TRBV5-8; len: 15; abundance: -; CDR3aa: CASSPRRNSNQPQHF; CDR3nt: TGTGCCAGCAGCCCCCGGCGTAATAGCAATCAGCCCCAGCATTTT
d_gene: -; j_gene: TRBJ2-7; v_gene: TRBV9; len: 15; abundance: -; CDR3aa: CASSASGTPDYEQYF; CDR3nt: TGTGCCAGCAGCGCGTCCGGGACACCGGACTACGAGCAGTACTTC
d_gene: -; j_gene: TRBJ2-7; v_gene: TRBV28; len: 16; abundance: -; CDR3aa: CASSPPRAGFSYEQYF; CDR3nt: TGTGCCAGCAGTCCCCCCCGGGCTGGGTTTTCCTACGAGCAGTACTTC
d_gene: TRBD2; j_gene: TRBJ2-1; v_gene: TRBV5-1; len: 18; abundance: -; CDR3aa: CASSLAVLAGGPVHEQFF; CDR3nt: TGCGCCAGCAGCTTGGCGGTCCTAGCGGGAGGGCCTGTCCATGAGCAGTTCTTC
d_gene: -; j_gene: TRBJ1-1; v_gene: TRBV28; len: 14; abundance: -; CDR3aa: CASSFEQLNTEAFF; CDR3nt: TGTGCCAGCAGTTTTGAACAGTTGAACACTGAAGCTTTCTTT
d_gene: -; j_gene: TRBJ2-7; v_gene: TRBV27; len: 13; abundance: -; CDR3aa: CASSLSRSYEQYF; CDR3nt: TGTGCCAGCAGTTTAAGCCGGAGCTACGAGCAGTACTTC
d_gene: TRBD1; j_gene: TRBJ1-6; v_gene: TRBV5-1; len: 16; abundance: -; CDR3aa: CASSDLPGTGNSPLHF; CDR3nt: TGCGCCAGCAGCGATCTCCCCGGGACAGGGAATTCACCCCTCCACTTT
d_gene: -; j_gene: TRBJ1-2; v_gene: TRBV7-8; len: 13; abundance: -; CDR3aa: CASSRDGNYGYTF; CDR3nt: TGTGCCAGCAGCCGGGACGGTAACTATGGCTACACCTTC
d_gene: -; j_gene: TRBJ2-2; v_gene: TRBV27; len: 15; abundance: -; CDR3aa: CASSLYSAPGGELFF; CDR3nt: TGTGCCAGCAGTTTATATAGCGCCCCCGGCGGGGAGCTGTTTTTT
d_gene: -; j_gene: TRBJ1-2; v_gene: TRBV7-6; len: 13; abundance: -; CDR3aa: CASSRGRGSGYTF; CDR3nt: TGTGCCAGCAGCCGCGGGCGGGGTAGCGGCTACACCTTC
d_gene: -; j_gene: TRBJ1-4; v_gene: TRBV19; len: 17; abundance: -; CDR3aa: CASSIVGGRTTNEKLFF; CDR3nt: TGTGCCAGTAGTATAGTGGGGGGACGAACAACTAATGAAAAACTGTTTTTT
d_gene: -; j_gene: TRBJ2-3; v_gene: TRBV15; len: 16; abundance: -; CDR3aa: CATRSRGELPGNTQYF; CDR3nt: TGTGCCACCAGATCCCGGGGCGAACTCCCCGGAAATACGCAGTATTTT
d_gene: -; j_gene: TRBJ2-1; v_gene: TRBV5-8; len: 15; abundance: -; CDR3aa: CASSLGVGVGNEQFF; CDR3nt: TGTGCCAGCAGCTTAGGGGTTGGAGTAGGCAATGAGCAGTTCTTC
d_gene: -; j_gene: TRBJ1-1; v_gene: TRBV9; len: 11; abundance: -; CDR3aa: CASGGGGKAFF; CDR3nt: TGTGCCAGCGGAGGTGGGGGCAAAGCTTTCTTT
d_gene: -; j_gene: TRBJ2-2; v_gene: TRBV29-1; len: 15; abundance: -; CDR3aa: CSVEDTGLRTGELFF; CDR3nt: TGCAGCGTTGAAGATACAGGGTTGCGCACCGGGGAGCTGTTTTTT
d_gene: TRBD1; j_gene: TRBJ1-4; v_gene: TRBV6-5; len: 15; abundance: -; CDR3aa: CASSPRQGGGEKLFF; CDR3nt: TGTGCCAGCAGTCCCAGACAGGGAGGGGGGGAAAAACTGTTTTTT
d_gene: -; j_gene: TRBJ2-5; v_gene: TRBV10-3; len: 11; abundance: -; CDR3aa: CAIGDWETQYF; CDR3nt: TGTGCCATCGGGGACTGGGAGACCCAGTACTTC
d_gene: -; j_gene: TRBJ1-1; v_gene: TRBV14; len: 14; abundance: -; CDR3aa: CASSQEELPPEAFF; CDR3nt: TGTGCCAGCAGCCAAGAGGAGCTCCCGCCTGAAGCTTTCTTT
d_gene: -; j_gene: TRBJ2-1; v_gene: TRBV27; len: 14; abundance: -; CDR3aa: CASSLGNAYNEQFF; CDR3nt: TGTGCCAGCAGTTTAGGTAATGCCTACAATGAGCAGTTCTTC
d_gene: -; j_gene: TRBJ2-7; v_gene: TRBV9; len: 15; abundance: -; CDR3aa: CASSPIAVPSYEQYF; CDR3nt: TGTGCCAGCAGCCCTATAGCGGTTCCGAGCTACGAGCAGTACTTC
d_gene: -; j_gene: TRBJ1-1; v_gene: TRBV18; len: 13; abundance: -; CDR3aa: CASSNTLGLEAFF; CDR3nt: TGTGCCAGCTCCAACACTTTAGGGCTAGAGGCTTTCTTT
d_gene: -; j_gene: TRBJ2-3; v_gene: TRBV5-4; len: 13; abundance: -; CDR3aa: CASSLDNTDTQYF; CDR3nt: TGTGCCAGCAGCCTCGACAACACAGATACGCAGTATTTT
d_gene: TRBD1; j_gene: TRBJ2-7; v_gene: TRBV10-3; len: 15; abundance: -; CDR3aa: CAISVKTGHRYEQYF; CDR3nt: TGTGCCATCAGTGTAAAGACAGGGCATAGGTACGAGCAGTACTTC
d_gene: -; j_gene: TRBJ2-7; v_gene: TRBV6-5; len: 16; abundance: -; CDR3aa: CASSYAGSTHSYEQYF; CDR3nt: TGTGCCAGCAGTTACGCGGGGTCTACACATAGCTACGAGCAGTACTTC
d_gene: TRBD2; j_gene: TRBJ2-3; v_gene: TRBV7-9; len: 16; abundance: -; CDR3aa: CASRETSGRTADTQYF; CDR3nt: TGTGCCAGCAGGGAGACTAGCGGGAGAACGGCAGATACGCAGTATTTT
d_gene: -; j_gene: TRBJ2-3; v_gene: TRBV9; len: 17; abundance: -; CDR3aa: CASSVLPYGGTADTQYF; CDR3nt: TGTGCCAGCAGCGTACTTCCCTATGGCGGGACCGCAGATACGCAGTATTTT
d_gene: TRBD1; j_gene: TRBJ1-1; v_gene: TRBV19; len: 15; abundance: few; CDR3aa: CASSIGGTGYTEAFF; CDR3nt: TGTGCCAGTAGTATAGGAGGGACAGGGTACACTGAAGCTTTCTTT